The next 14 T cell receptor beta chains were all read from a single sample in a study of T cell responses to AZD1222 COVID-19 vaccine. Sequencing was performed with immunoSEQ multiplex PCR; in TCRdb, only in-frame clones are kept and a portion is missing. Among 150,000 to 200,000 clones listed, roughly 92% were seen once. The specimen comprised peripheral blood, sampled on day 0 of AZD1222 vaccination. All receptors come from an adult in good health.

This clone is a singleton in its sample. The rearrangement joins TRBV6-4 to TRBJ1-2; D is perhaps TRBD1 (6 bases). The length of the CDR3 is 14 residues. The germline V gene encodes CDR1 MRHNA and CDR2 SNTAGT. Trimming took off 5 bases at V and 2 bases at J, with 12 bases between the two ends. The CDR3 DNA sequence: TGTGCCAGCAGTCCCACAGGGTGGAACTATGGCTACACCTTC. It encodes CASSPTGWNYGYTF.

The chain joins TRBV5-1 to TRBJ1-2, with 7 bases that match TRBD1. V lost 4 bases and J lost 8; bases outside the gene matches: 8. This CDR3 spans 13 amino acids. Per the germline V gene, CDR1 is SGHRS and CDR2 is YFSETQ. CDR3 sequence: CASSAEGARGYTF. The DNA of the CDR3 is TGCGCCAGCAGCGCCGAGGGGGCACGAGGCTACACCTTC.

The chain carries TRBV6-5 and TRBJ2-6, with D possibly being TRBD2 (7 bases). V shed 2 bases and J shed 2 bases, with 10 bases lying between them. The germline V gene encodes CDR1 MNHEY and CDR2 SVGAGI. The CDR3 loop spans 16 amino acids. CDR3 sequence (DNA): TGTGCCAGCAGTTACGGGGGGGCGGCTGGGGCCAACGTCCTGACTTTC. Translation: CASSYGGAAGANVLTF.

The rearrangement uses TRBV6-5 and TRBJ1-4; 8 bases fit TRBD1. The V gene end was trimmed by 2 bases and the J gene end by 7 bases; junction bases not matched to a gene: 6. The germline V gene encodes CDR1 MNHEY and CDR2 SVGAGI. This CDR3 has 15 residues. In DNA form, the CDR3 reads TGTGCCAGCAGTTACGGGGGCAGGGGGCCTGAAAAACTGTTTTTT. Its protein product is CASSYGGRGPEKLFF.

V usage is TRBV6-2 or TRBV6-3 and J usage is TRBJ1-1; D perhaps matches TRBD1 (5 bases). V was shortened by 0 bases and J by 5 bases, with 16 bases between the two germline ends. This CDR3 spans 16 amino acids. Germline values: CDR1 MNHEY, CDR2 SVGEGT. The CDR3 nucleotides are TGTGCCAGCAGTTACTCAAGGGCGGGACTGAGGACTGAAGCTTTCTTT. Amino acids: CASSYSRAGLRTEAFF.

The V gene is TRBV6-5, the J gene TRBJ1-5; a possible D gene is TRBD1 (5 bases). Germline V CDR1 and CDR2: MNHEY, SVGAGI. Trimming pared 0 bases from V and 0 bases from J, leaving 9 bases between. The CDR3 extends over 16 amino acids. This CDR3 is CASSYSRQLSNQPQHF. The CDR3 DNA is TGTGCCAGCAGTTACTCGAGACAGCTTAGCAATCAGCCCCAGCATTTT.

In DNA form, the CDR3 reads TGTGCCAGCAGCCCTACAAGTCCGGGACTAAGGATCTATGAGCAGTTCTTC. It encodes CASSPTSPGLRIYEQFF. The J gene is TRBJ2-1, the V gene TRBV7-6; 7 bases agree with TRBD2. Losses at the gene ends were 5 bases for V and 8 bases for J; bases not matched to a gene: 18. Per the germline V gene, CDR1 is SGHVS and CDR2 is FNYEAQ. There are 17 residues in the CDR3.

Worth noting for this clone: Different DNA sequences within this sample yield the same CDR3. The chain employs TRBV20-1 and TRBJ1-1; no reliable D call. The CDR3 runs 13 residues. Trimming left V 3 bases short and J 1 base short, with 9 bases between. Germline CDR1 reads DFQATT; CDR2 reads SNEGSKA (reference sequence). This CDR3 is CSASRQANTEAFF. DNA for the CDR3: TGCAGTGCTAGTCGGCAGGCGAACACTGAAGCTTTCTTT.

In this sample, this clone turned up a few times. The CDR3 region is CASRTDRWGNQPQHF. Written as DNA, the CDR3 is TGTGCCAGTAGGACCGACAGGTGGGGCAATCAGCCCCAGCATTTT. The chain is built from TRBV19 and TRBJ1-5, with a tentative D call TRBD1 (6 bases). There are 15 residues in the CDR3. Trimming took 6 bases from V and 2 from J, leaving 14 bases between them. Per the germline V gene, CDR1 is LNHDA and CDR2 is SQIVND (reference sequence). Full variable domain (missing parts from reference TRBV19 and TRBJ1-5): DGGITQSPKYLFRKEGQNVTLSCEQNLNHDAMYWYRQDPGQGLRLIYYSQIVNDFQKGDIAEGYSVSREKKESFPLTVTSAQKNPTAFYLCASRTDRWGNQPQHFGDGTRLSIL.

The chain has TRBV28 and TRBJ1-2, with D possibly being TRBD1 (6 bases). The CDR3 has 16 residues. CDR1 MDHEN and CDR2 SYDVKM come from the germline V gene. Trimming took 7 bases from V and 2 from J, leaving 20 bases between them. This chain's CDR3 is CASTPAGAPSNYGYTF. As DNA, the CDR3 is TGTGCCAGCACTCCGGCGGGGGCGCCGTCAAACTATGGCTACACCTTC.

V usage is TRBV5-4 and J usage is TRBJ2-7, with D maybe TRBD2 (6 bases). V dropped 3 bases and J dropped 7 bases, with 17 bases sitting between them. There are 14 residues in the CDR3. The germline V gene encodes CDR1 SGHNT and CDR2 YYREEE (reference sequence). The CDR3 region has the DNA TGTGCCAGCAGCTCCAGCCGGGACTCTGGGGAGCAGTACTTC. Protein: CASSSSRDSGEQYF.

This chain connects TRBV6-1 to TRBJ1-1; D is perhaps TRBD1 (5 bases). Germline CDR1 is MNHNS and CDR2 is SASEGT. The CDR3 length is 15 residues. V dropped 3 bases and J dropped 1 base, with 12 bases sitting between them. The CDR3 loop is CASSEGKGTNTEAFF. As DNA, the CDR3 is TGTGCCAGCAGTGAGGGCAAGGGGACGAACACTGAAGCTTTCTTT.

This chain joins TRBV5-4 and TRBJ1-1, with a weak D call TRBD1 (6 bases). V lost 4 bases and J 3 bases, leaving 16 bases between the germline ends. CDR1 and CDR2 from the germline V gene are SGHNT and YYREEE (reference sequence). The CDR3 runs 15 residues. The CDR3 DNA sequence: TGTGCCAGCAGCCCCCCGGTTGGGGGCGACACTGAAGCTTTCTTT. This translates into CASSPPVGGDTEAFF.

The CDR3 here is CASSSADTPNEKLFF. CDR3 sequence (DNA): TGTGCCAGCAGTTCCGCGGACACTCCTAATGAAAAACTGTTTTTT. The chain recombines TRBV6-5 with TRBJ1-4; a possible D gene is TRBD1 (5 bases). Germline loops: CDR1 MNHEY, CDR2 SVGAGI. CDR3 length: 15 residues. With 4 bases removed from V and 3 bases from J, the gap between germline ends came to 12 bases.